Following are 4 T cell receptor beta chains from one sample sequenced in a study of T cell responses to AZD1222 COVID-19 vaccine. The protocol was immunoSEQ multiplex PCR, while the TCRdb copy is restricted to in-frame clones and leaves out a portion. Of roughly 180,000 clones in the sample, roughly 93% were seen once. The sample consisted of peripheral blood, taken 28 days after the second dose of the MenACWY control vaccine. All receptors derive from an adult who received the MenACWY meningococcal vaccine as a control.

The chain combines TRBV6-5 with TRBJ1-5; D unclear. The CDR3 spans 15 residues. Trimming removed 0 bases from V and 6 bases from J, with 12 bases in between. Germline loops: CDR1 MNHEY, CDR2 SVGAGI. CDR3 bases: TGTGCCAGCAGTTACTCGTCAGCGGGCGCTCAGCCCCAGCATTTT. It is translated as CASSYSSAGAQPQHF.

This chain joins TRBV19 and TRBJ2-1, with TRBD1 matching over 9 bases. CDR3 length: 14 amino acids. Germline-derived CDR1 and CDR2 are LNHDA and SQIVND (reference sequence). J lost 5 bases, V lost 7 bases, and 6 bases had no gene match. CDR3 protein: CASTPDRGDNEQFF. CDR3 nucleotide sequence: TGTGCCAGTACCCCGGACAGGGGAGACAATGAGCAGTTCTTC. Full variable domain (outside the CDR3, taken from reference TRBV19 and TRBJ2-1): DGGITQSPKYLFRKEGQNVTLSCEQNLNHDAMYWYRQDPGQGLRLIYYSQIVNDFQKGDIAEGYSVSREKKESFPLTVTSAQKNPTAFYLCASTPDRGDNEQFFGPGTRLTVL.

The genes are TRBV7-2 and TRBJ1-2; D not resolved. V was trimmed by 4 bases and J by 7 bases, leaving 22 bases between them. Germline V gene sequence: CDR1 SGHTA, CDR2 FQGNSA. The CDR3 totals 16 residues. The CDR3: CASSYQQRQVAGGYTF. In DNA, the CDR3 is TGTGCCAGCAGCTACCAACAGAGGCAAGTCGCGGGTGGCTACACCTTC.

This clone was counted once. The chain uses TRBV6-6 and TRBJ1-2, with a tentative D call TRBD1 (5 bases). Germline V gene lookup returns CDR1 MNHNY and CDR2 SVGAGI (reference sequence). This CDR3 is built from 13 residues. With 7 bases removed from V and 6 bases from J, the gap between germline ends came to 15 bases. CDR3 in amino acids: CASNLRGGDGYTF. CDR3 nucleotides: TGTGCCAGCAACTTAAGGGGAGGGGATGGCTACACCTTC.